This T cell receptor (beta chain) comes out of a study of post-analysis software for immune sequencing data. Notes on the study in general: A handful of TRBV segments were more frequent in patients than controls; TRBV5-6, TRBV5-1 and TRBV20-1 belonged to this group.

This clonotype was counted only a few times. Its specificity is not known. V lost 5 bases, J lost 8 bases, and 21 bases lay in between. Germline V gene lookup returns CDR1 SGHTA and CDR2 FQGNSA. This CDR3 region has 15 residues. Built from TCR beta cDNA, the libraries had unique molecular identifiers in them. A single record per CDR3 protein comes from TCRdb applying MiXCR to the PCR reads. The sample carries roughly 700,000 distinct CDR3 sequences, 25% to 30% recorded once. This chain links TRBV7-2 with TRBJ1-2; TRBD1 is a possible D gene (5 bases). The sample consisted of blood. The origin of this receptor is a girl between 5 and 17 years old with multiple sclerosis. The CDR3 bases are TGTGCCAGCAGCCCGCGGGGACTCCAAACGACGGGCTACACCTTC. Translation: CASSPRGLQTTGYTF.